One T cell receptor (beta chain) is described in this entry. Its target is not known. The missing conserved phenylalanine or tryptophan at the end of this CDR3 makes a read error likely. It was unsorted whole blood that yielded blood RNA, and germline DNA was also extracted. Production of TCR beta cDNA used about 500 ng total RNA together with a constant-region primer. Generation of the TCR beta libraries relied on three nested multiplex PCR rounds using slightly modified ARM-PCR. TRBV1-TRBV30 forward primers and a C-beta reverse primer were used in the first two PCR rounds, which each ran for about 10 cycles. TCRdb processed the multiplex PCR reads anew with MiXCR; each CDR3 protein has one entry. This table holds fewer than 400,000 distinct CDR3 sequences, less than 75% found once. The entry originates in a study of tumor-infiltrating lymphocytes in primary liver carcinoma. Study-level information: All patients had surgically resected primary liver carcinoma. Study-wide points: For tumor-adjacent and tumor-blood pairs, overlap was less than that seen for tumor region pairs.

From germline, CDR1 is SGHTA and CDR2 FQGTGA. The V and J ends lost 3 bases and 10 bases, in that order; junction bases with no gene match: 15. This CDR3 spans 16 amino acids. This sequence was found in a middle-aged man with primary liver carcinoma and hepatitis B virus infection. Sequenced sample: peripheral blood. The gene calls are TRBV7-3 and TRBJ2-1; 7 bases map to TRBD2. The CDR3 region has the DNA TGTGCCAGCAGCTTGTCTTTCGGGGGAGGGATCGACGAGCAGTTCCTC. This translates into CASSLSFGGGIDEQFL.